This T cell receptor beta chain was documented in a study of cytomegalovirus exposure and HLA in healthy donors. Study-level information: Around 86 million unique TCRs, all from HLA-typed donors, were included in an early release of the data. For the approximately 360 genotyped donors, more than 80% fell within the Caucasian-associated ancestry cluster. Study results and limitations: What a later analysis showed was that several of the most significant clusters appeared linked to common viral pathogens.

As to this clone: Its cognate antigen is unknown.

J lost 2 bases, V lost 3 bases, and 6 bases had no gene match. Looked up from germline, CDR1 is SGHTA and CDR2 is FQGNSA. This CDR3 comprises 16 residues. The PCR ran on 60 Vbeta and 13 Jbeta primers. Repertoires were generated with immunoSEQ multiplex PCR, while TCRdb's copy carries only in-frame clones and drops some. The table shows about 60,000 clones, with just under 80% occurring only once. This clonotype originated in a woman aged 25 to 39 in good health and CMV-seronegative. The sequenced sample was PBMCs. The chain links TRBV7-2 to TRBJ2-5; 10 bases match TRBD2. The CDR3: CASSFSPLAGQETQYF. In DNA form, the CDR3 reads TGTGCCAGCAGCTTCAGCCCACTAGCGGGGCAAGAGACCCAGTACTTC.